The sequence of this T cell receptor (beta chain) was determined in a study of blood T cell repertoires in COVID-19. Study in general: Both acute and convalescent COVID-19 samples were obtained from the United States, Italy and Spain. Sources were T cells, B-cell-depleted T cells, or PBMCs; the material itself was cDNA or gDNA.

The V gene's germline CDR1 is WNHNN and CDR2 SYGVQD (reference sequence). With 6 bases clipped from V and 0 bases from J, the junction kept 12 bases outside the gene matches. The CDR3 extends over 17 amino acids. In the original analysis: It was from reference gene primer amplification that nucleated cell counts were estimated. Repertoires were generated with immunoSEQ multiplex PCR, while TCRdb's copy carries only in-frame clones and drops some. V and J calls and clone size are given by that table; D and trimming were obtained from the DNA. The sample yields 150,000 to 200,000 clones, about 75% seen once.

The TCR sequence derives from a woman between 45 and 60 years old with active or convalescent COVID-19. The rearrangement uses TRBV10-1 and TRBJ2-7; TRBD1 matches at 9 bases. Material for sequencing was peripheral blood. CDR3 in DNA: TGCGCCAGCAGCTACGGACAGGGGACTGGGTTCTCCTACGAGCAGTACTTC. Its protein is CASSYGQGTGFSYEQYF.